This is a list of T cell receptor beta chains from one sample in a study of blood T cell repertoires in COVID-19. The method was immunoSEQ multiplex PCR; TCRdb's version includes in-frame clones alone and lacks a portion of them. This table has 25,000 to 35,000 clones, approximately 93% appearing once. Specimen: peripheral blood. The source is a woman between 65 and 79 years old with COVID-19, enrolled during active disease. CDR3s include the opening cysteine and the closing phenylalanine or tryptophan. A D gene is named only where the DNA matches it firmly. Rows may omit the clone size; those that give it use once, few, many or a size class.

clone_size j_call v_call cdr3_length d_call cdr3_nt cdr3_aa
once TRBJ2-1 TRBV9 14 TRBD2 TGTGCCAGCAGCGTAACGGGAGGGGGCAATGAGCAGTTCTTC CASSVTGGGNEQFF
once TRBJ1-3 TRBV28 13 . TGTGCCAGCAGTTGGGTAGAGCGGAACACCATATATTTT CASSWVERNTIYF
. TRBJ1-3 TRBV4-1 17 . TGCGCCAGCAGCCAAGAAGCGGGACTGATCTCTGGAAACACCATATATTTT CASSQEAGLISGNTIYF
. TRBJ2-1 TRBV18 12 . TGTGCCAGCTCACCAGTAGAAAATGAGCAGTTCTTC CASSPVENEQFF
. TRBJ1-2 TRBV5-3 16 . TGTGCCAGAAGCTTTGAACTTGGACAGCCCCTGGATGGCTACACCTTC CARSFELGQPLDGYTF
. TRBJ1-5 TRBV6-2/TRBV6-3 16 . TGTGCCAGCAGTTACTCCAGGGGTCAAGTTGGGCAGCCCCAGCATTTT CASSYSRGQVGQPQHF
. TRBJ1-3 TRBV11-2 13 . TGTGCCAGCAGCTTATCAGGTCCAAACACCATATATTTT CASSLSGPNTIYF
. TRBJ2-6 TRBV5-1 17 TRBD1 TGCGCCAGCAGCTTATTCCAGGGGGCTAGCGGGGCCAACGTCCTGACTTTC CASSLFQGASGANVLTF
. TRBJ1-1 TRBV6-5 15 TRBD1 TGTGCCAGCACCGAACAGGGGATGGGATACACTGAAGCTTTCTTT CASTEQGMGYTEAFF
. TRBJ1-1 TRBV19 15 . TGTGCCAGTAGTGCCCTGGGGCCTTGGAACACTGAAGCTTTCTTT CASSALGPWNTEAFF
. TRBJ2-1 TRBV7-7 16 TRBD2 TGTGCTAGCAGCTTAGAGGGACTAGCGGGATACAATGAGCAGTTCTTC CASSLEGLAGYNEQFF
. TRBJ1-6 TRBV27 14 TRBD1 TGTGCCAGCAGTTTAAACAGGGGAGGTTCACCCCTCCACTTT CASSLNRGGSPLHF
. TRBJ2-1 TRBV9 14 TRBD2 TGTGCCAGCAGCGAGGGACTAGCGGTTTATGAGCAGTTCTTC CASSEGLAVYEQFF
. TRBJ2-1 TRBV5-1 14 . TGCGCCAGCAGTCCGGCTAGCTACTACAATGAGCAGTTCTTC CASSPASYYNEQFF
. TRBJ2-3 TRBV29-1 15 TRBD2 TGCAGCGTTCAACAAGCGGGAGGGAGGGCAGATACGCAGTATTTT CSVQQAGGRADTQYF
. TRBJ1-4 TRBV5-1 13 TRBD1 TGCGCCAGCCGCGGACAGGGGAGTGAAAAACTGTTTTTT CASRGQGSEKLFF
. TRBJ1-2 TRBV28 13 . TGTGCCAGCAGTCCCCCCTCTAAGGAGGGCTACACCTTC CASSPPSKEGYTF
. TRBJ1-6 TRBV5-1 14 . TGCGCCAGCAGCTGGGGGGGGGATAATTCACCCCTCCACTTT CASSWGGDNSPLHF
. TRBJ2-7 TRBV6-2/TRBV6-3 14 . TGTGCCAGCAGTTACGTGGGCAGAACCTACGAGCAGTACTTC CASSYVGRTYEQYF
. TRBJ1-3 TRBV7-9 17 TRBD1 TGTGCCAGCAGCAACTCGAAACAGGGGGACTCTGGAAACACCATATATTTT CASSNSKQGDSGNTIYF
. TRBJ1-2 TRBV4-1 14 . TGCGCCAGCAGCCAAGATAGGGGTAGGAGTGGCTACACCTTC CASSQDRGRSGYTF
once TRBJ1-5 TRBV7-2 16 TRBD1 TGTGCCAGCAGCTTGGGGACAGGGATGGACAATCAGCCCCAGCATTTT CASSLGTGMDNQPQHF
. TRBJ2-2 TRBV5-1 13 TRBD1 TGCGCCAGCGACAGGGCGAACACCGGGGAGCTGTTTTTT CASDRANTGELFF
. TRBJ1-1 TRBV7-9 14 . TGTGCCAGCAGCTTAGACCCGACTGGAACTGAAGCTTTCTTT CASSLDPTGTEAFF
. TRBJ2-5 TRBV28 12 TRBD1 TGTGCCAGCAGTGGGGACAGGGTGATCCAGTACTTC CASSGDRVIQYF
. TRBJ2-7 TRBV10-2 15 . TGCGCCAGCAGTGACCCCTTAACACGTTCCTACGAGCAGTACTTC CASSDPLTRSYEQYF
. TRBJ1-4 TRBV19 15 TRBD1 TGTGCCAGTAGTATTGGCCCTGACAGGGGCGAAAAACTGTTTTTT CASSIGPDRGEKLFF
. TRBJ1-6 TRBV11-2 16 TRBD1 TGTGCCAGCAGCTTAGTGGGGACAGGATATAATTCACCCCTCCACTTT CASSLVGTGYNSPLHF
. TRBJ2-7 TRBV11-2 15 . TGTGCCAGCAGCTTAGATCCAGGGGAATCCTACGAGCAGTACTTC CASSLDPGESYEQYF
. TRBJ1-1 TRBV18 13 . TGTGCCAGCTCACCAGCAGAAAACACTGAAGCTTTCTTT CASSPAENTEAFF
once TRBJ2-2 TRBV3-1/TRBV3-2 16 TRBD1 TGTGCCAGCAGCCTCCATACAGGGGGCGGAACCGGGGAGCTGTTTTTT CASSLHTGGGTGELFF
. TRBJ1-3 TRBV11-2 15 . TGTGCCAGCAGCTTAGGACAGAACTCTGGAAACACCATATATTTT CASSLGQNSGNTIYF
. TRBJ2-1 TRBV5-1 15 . TGCGCCAGCAGCTTGAAGCTAGACTCCTACAATGAGCAGTTCTTC CASSLKLDSYNEQFF
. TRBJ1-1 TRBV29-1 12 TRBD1 TGCAGCGTGGGACAGGAGTATTCTGAAGCTTTCTTT CSVGQEYSEAFF
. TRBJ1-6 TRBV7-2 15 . TGTGCCAGCATAACTGCGGGACTGTGGAATTCACCCCTCCACTTT CASITAGLWNSPLHF
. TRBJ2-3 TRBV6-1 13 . TGTGCCAGCAGTGAATCGGGAGCAGATACGCAGTATTTT CASSESGADTQYF
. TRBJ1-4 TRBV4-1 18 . TGCGCCAGCAGCTCCCGGGACAATCAAAAGTCAACTAATGAAAAACTGTTTTTT CASSSRDNQKSTNEKLFF
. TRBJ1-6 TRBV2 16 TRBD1 TGTGCCAGCAGTGCGCGGACAGGAGTTGGGAATTCACCCCTCCACTTT CASSARTGVGNSPLHF
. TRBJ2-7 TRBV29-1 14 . TGCAGCGCCACCCCCCAGACAAATTCCTACGAGCAGTACTTC CSATPQTNSYEQYF
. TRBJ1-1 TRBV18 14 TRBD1 TGTGCCAGCTCACCAACGTTTCTGGGACAGGCAGCTTTCTTT CASSPTFLGQAAFF
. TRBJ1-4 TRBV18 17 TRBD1 TGTGCCAGCGCGGGACAGCTCAATTCCCAATCCAATGAAAAACTGTTTTTT CASAGQLNSQSNEKLFF